This TCR beta chain was identified during a study of human T cells and chemical hapten exposure. This clonotype has a handful of counts. Its cognate antigen is unknown. Time point in this sample: patch test 2, 6 weeks after DPC sensitization. The treatment was: therapeutic diphenylcyclopropenone sensitization with weekly scalp DPC. Source study methods: Sample-level TCR yields exhibited a median of around 90,000, with a range of about 23,224 to 700,000. MiXCR, applied by TCRdb to the RACE reads, yields one record per CDR3 protein. These V and J calls are TCRdb output, not the study's own analysis. The sample shows roughly 54,000 distinct CDR3 sequences, 9.5% to 10% of them seen only once. General study findings and limits: Compared with pre-sensitization or healthy control sets, expanded TCRs clustered more.

Germline CDR1 and CDR2: SGHVS and FQNEAQ. This CDR3 has 16 amino acids. Trimming pared 3 bases from V and 1 base from J, leaving 13 bases between. The sequences come from whole blood, collected in connection with sensitization to the hapten diphenylcyclopropenone (DPC). The clonotype comes from a woman between 50 and 59 years old with alopecia areata. Some clones in this sample may be carry-over from other donors' samples. The rearrangement joins TRBV7-8 to TRBJ1-5; D remains unclear. The chain's CDR3 is CASSFGEGLSNQPQHF. The CDR3, as DNA: TGTGCCAGCAGCTTTGGAGAGGGCCTGAGCAATCAGCCCCAGCATTTT.